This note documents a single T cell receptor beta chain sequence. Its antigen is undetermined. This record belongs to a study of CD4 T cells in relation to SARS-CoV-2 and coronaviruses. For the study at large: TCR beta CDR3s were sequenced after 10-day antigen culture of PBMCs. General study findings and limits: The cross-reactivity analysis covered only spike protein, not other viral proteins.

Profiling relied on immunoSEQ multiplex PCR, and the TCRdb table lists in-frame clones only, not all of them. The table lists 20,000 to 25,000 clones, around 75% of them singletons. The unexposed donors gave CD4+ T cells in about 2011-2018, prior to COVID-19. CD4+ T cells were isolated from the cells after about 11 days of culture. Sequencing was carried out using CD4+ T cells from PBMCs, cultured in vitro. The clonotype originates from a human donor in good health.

CDR3 nucleotides: TGTGCCAGCAGCCAAGAAGTTAGCAGGGGCCTCAATGAGCAGTTCTTC. This translates into CASSQEVSRGLNEQFF. The J gene is TRBJ2-1, the V gene TRBV14, with D maybe TRBD1 (6 bases). In germline, CDR1 is SGHDN, CDR2 FVKESK. This CDR3 region has 16 residues. V lost 0 bases to trimming and J lost 6 bases, with 15 bases between them.